This TCR beta chain was captured in a study of blood T cell repertoires in COVID-19. Study-wide background: Specimens from acute and convalescent COVID-19 originated in the United States, Italy and Spain. Sources were T cells, B-cell-depleted T cells, or PBMCs; the material itself was cDNA or gDNA.

V shed 3 bases, J shed 1 base, and the junction held 10 bases outside the gene matches. CDR1 and CDR2 (germline): SQVTM, ANQGSEA. The CDR3 consists of 16 residues. Sequenced by immunoSEQ multiplex PCR; TCRdb stores in-frame clones only, minus some. Altogether a few hundred thousand clones are present, approximately 80% being singletons, with the ten largest covering over 7%. Material: PBMCs or T cells enriched from blood (not recorded which). The TCR comes from a woman between 40 and 50 years old with acute COVID-19. This rearrangement joins TRBV29-1 to TRBJ1-2, with 8 positions matching TRBD1. This CDR3 reads CSVDPGGVFNNYGYTF. Here the CDR3 DNA reads TGCAGCGTTGATCCAGGGGGCGTTTTCAATAACTATGGCTACACCTTC.